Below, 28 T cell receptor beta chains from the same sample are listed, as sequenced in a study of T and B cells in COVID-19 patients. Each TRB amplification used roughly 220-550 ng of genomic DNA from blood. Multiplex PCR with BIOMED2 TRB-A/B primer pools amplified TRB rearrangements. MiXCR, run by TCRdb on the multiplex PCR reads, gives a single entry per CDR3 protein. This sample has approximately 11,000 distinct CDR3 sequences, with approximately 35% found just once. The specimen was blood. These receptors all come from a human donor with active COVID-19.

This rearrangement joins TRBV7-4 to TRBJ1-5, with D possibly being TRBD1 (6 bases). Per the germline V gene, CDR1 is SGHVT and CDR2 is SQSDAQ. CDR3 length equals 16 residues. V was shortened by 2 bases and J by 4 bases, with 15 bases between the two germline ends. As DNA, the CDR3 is TGTGCCAGCAGCTTAATGCTGGACAGACAGAATCAGCCCCAGCATTTT. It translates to CASSLMLDRQNQPQHF. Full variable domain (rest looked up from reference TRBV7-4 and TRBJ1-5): GAGVSQSPRYKVAKRGRDVALRCDSISGHVTLYWYRQTLGQGSEVLTYSQSDAQRDKSGRPSGRFSAERPERSVSTLKIQRTEQGDSAVYLCASSLMLDRQNQPQHFGDGTRLSIL.

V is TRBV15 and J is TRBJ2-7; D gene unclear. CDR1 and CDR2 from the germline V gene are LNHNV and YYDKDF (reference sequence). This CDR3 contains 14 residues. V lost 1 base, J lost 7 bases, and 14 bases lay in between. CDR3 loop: CATSRGAGPWEQYF. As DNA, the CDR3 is TGTGCCACCAGCAGAGGGGCAGGCCCCTGGGAGCAGTACTTC.

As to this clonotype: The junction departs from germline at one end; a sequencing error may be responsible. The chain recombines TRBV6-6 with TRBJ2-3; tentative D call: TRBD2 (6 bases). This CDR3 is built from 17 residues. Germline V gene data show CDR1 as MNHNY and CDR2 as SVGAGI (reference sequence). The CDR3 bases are TGCGCCAGCAGCCCTATCACTGGAGGGTTTAACGCAGATACGCAGTATTTT. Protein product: CASSPITGGFNADTQYF.

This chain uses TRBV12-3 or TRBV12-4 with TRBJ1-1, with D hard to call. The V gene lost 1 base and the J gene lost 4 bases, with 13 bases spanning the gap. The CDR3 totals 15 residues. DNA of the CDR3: TGTGCCAGCAGTTTAGGATCACCTGGGAGCACTGAAGCTTTCTTT. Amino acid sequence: CASSLGSPGSTEAFF.

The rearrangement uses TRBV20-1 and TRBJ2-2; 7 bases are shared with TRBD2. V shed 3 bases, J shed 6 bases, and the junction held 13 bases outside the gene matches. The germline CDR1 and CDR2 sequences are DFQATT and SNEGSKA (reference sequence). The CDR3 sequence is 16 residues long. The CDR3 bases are TGCAGTGCTAGTCTCCCTGGACTAGTCCTCCCCGGGGAGCTGTTTTTT. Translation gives CSASLPGLVLPGELFF.

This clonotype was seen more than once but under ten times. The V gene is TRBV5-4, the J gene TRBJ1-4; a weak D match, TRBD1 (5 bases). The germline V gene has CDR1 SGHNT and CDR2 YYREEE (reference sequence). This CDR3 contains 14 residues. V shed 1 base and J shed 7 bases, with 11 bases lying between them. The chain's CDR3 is CASSLRGSREKLFF. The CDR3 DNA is TGTGCCAGCAGCTTGAGGGGATCTCGTGAAAAACTGTTTTTT. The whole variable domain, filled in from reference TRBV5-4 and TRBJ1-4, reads ETGVTQSPTHLIKTRGQQVTLRCSSQSGHNTVSWYQQALGQGPQFIFQYYREEENGRGNFPPRFSGLQFPNYSSELNVNALELDDSALYLCASSLRGSREKLFFGSGTQLSVL.

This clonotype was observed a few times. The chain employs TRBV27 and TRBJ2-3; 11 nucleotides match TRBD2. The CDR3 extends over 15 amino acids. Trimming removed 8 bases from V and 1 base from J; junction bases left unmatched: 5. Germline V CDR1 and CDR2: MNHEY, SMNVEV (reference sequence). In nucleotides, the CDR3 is TGTGCCAGCGCAGGACTAGCGGGTCGCACAGATACGCAGTATTTT. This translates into CASAGLAGRTDTQYF.

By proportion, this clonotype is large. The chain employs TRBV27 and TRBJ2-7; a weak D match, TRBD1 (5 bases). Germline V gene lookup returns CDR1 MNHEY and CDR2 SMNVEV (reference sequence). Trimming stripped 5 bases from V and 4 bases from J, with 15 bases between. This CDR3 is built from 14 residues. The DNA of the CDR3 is TGTGCCAGCAGTGAGTCCCAGACAGCTTACGAGCAGTACTTC. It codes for CASSESQTAYEQYF.

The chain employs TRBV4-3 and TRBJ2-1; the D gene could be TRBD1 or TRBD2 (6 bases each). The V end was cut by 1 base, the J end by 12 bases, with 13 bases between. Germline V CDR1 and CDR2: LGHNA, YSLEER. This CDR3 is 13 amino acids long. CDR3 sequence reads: CASSQGVGGLQFF. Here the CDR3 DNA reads TGCGCCAGCAGCCAAGGCGTCGGGGGCTTGCAGTTCTTC.

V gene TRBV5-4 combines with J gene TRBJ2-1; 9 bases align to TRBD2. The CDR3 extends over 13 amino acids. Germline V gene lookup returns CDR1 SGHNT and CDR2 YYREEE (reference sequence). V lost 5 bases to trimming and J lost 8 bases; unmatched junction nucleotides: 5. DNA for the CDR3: TGTGCCAGCAGGGGGACTAGCATACATGAGCAGTTCTTC. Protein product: CASRGTSIHEQFF.

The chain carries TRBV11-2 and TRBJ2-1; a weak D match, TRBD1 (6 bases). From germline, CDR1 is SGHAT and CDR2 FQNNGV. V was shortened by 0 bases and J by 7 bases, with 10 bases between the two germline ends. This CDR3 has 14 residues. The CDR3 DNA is TGTGCCAGCAGCTTAGAATGGGGGCAGAATGAGCAGTTCTTC. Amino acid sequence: CASSLEWGQNEQFF.

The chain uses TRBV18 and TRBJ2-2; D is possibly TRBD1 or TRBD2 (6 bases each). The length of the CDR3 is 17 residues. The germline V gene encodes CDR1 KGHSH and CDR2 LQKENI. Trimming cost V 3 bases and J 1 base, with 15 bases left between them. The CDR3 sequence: CASSPLTGALNTGELFF. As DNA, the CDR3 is TGTGCCAGCTCACCCCTCACGGGGGCTTTGAACACCGGGGAGCTGTTTTTT.

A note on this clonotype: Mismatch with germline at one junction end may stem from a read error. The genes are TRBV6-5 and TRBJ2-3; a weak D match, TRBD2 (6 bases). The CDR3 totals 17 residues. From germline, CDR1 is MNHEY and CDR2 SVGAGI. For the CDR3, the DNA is TGCGCCAGCAGTGAGGGAGTATTAGCGGCAGTGACGGATACGCAGTATTTT. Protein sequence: CASSEGVLAAVTDTQYF.

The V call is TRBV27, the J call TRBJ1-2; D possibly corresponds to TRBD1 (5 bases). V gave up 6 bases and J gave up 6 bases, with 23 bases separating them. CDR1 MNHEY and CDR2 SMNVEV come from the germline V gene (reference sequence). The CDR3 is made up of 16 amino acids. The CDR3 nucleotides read TGTGCCAGCAGGCCCGCCCGGCCCTCGGGGCGGGATGGCTACACCTTC. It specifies CASRPARPSGRDGYTF.

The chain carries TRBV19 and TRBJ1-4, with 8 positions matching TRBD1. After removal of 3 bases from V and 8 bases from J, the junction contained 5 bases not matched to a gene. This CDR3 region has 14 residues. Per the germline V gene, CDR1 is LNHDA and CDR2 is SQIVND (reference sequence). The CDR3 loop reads CASSIDRGREKLFF. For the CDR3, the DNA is TGTGCCAGTAGTATTGACAGGGGAAGAGAAAAACTGTTTTTT.

CDR3 region: CASSPGTGDYGYTF. The DNA of the CDR3 is TGCGCCAGCAGCCCCGGGACAGGGGACTATGGCTACACCTTC. The rearrangement joins TRBV5-1 to TRBJ1-2; 10 bases match TRBD1. The V segment lost 4 bases and the J segment 3 bases; nucleotides outside the gene matches: 3. Germline CDR1 reads SGHRS; CDR2 reads YFSETQ. The CDR3 totals 14 residues.

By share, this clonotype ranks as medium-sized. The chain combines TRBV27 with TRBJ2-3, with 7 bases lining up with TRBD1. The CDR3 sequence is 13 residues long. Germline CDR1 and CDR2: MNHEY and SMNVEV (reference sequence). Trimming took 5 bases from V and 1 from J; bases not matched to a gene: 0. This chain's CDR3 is CASSGQGTDTQYF. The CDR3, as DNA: TGTGCCAGCAGTGGACAGGGCACAGATACGCAGTATTTT.

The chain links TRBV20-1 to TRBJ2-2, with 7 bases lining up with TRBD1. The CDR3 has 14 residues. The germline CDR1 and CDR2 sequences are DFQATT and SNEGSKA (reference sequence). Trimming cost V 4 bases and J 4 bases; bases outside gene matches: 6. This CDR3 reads CSATLGTATGELFF. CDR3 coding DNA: TGCAGTGCTACGTTAGGGACAGCCACCGGGGAGCTGTTTTTT.

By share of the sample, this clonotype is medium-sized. The CDR3 reads CASRRLAGGLYEQYF. In DNA, the CDR3 is TGTGCCAGCAGACGTCTAGCGGGGGGCCTCTACGAGCAGTACTTC. J is TRBJ2-7 and V is TRBV27; TRBD2 aligns across 11 bases. The junction had 7 bases not matched to a gene; V was cut back by 6 bases and J by 3 bases. Germline V CDR1 and CDR2: MNHEY, SMNVEV (reference sequence). The length of the CDR3 is 15 residues.

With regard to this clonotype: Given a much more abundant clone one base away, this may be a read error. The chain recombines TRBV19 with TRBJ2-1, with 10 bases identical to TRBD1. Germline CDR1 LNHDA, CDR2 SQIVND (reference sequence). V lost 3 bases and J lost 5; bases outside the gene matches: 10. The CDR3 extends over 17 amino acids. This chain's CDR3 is CASSIPQLGQGNNEQFF. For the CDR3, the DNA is TGTGCCAGTAGTATTCCACAGCTGGGACAGGGGAACAATGAGCAGTTCTTC.

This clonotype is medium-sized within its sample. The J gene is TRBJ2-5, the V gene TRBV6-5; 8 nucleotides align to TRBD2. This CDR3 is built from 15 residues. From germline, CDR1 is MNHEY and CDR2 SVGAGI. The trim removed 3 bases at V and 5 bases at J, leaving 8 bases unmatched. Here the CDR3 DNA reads TGTGCCAGCAGTTATAGTGGTACGGGGGGGGAGACCCAGTACTTC. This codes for CASSYSGTGGETQYF.

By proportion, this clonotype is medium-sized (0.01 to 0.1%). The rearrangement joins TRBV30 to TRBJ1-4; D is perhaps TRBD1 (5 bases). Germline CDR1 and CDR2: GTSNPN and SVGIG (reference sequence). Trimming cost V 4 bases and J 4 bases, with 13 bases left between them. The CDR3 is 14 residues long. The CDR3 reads CAWKWGQLNEKLFF. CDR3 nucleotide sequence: TGTGCCTGGAAGTGGGGCCAGCTTAATGAAAAACTGTTTTTT.

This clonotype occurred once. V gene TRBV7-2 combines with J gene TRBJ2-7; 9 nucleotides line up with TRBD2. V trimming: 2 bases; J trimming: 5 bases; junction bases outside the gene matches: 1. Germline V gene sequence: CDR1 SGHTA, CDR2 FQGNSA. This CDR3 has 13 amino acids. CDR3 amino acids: CASSLWTSDEQYF. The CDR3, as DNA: TGTGCCAGCAGCTTATGGACTAGCGACGAGCAGTACTTC.

For the CDR3, the DNA is TGTGCCAGCAGTGAAAATATTGAGGACTCGCAGTACTTC. Amino acids: CASSENIEDSQYF. The rearrangement uses TRBV6-4 and TRBJ2-4; tentatively, D is TRBD2 (5 bases). Germline V gene data show CDR1 as MRHNA and CDR2 as SNTAGT. The CDR3 length is 13 residues. V was trimmed by 3 bases and J by 13 bases, leaving 16 bases between them.

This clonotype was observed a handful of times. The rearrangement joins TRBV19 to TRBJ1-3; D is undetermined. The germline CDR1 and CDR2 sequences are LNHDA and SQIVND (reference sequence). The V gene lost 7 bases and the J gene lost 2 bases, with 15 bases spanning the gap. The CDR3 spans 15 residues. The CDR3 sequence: CASTPGREAGNTIYF. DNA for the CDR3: TGTGCCAGTACCCCAGGAAGGGAGGCTGGAAACACCATATATTTT.

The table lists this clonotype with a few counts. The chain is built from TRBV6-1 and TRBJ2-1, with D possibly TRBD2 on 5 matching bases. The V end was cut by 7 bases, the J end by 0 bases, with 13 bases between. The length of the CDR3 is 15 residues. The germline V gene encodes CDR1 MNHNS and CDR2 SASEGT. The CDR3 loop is CASTGVGSSYNEQFF. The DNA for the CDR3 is TGTGCCAGCACCGGGGTAGGATCCTCCTACAATGAGCAGTTCTTC.

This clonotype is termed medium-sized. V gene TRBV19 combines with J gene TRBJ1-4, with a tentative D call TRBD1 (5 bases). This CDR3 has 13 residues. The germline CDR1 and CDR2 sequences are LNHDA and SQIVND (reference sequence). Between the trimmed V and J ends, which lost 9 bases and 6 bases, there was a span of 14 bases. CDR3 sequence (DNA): TGTGCCAGCTCTTGGGGGACTTATGAAAAACTGTTTTTT. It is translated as CASSWGTYEKLFF.

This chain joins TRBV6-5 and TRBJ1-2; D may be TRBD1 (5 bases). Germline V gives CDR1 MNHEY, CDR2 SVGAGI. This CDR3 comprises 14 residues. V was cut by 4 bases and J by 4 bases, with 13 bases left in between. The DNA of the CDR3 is TGTGCCAGCAGTTCCCAGGGCGGAGGCTATGGCTACACCTTC. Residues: CASSSQGGGYGYTF.